These T cell receptor beta chains were read from a single sample in a study of graft-versus-host responses after intestinal transplantation. Measured with immunoSEQ multiplex PCR; TCRdb has only the in-frame clones, and not every one. Found here are around 100,000 clones, around nine tenths of them singletons; the top ten hold 0.23%. These receptors' antigens are unknown. The input for sequencing was unstimulated CD4+ T cells sorted from spleen or lymph node cells, taken before transplant. The origin of the receptors is a human donor who was the organ donor for an intestinal transplant. Both conserved end residues are part of each CDR3. D genes are given only for firm matches. Clone size is given for some rows only: seen once, a few or many times, or a class if the clone is expanded.

NA | TRBJ2-6 | TRBV5-4 | NA | CASSLGGWQGIAGANVLTF | TGTGCCAGCAGCTTGGGGGGGTGGCAGGGAATAGCTGGGGCCAACGTCCTGACTTTC
NA | TRBJ1-1 | TRBV28 | TRBD1 | CASSSGGREAFF | TGTGCCAGCAGTTCAGGGGGCCGTGAAGCTTTCTTT
once | TRBJ1-5 | TRBV6-5 | NA | CASSSEGQPQHF | TGTGCCAGCAGTTCGGAGGGGCAGCCCCAGCATTTT
NA | TRBJ2-1 | TRBV21-1 | NA | CASSKEKATGERNEQFF | TGTGCCAGCAGCAAAGAAAAAGCGACAGGGGAGAGGAATGAGCAGTTCTTC
NA | TRBJ2-3 | TRBV7-9 | TRBD2 | CASTPAGVTDTQYF | TGTGCCAGCACCCCAGCGGGAGTCACAGATACGCAGTATTTT
NA | TRBJ1-2 | TRBV4-1 | NA | CASSQGTVYGYTF | TGCGCCAGCAGCCAAGGGACAGTGTATGGCTACACCTTC
NA | TRBJ1-1 | TRBV6-5 | NA | CASSPDPGSTEAFF | TGTGCCAGCAGTCCCGACCCGGGAAGCACTGAAGCTTTCTTT
NA | TRBJ2-7 | TRBV10-3 | NA | CASGASPYEQYF | TGTGCCTCGGGAGCCAGTCCCTACGAGCAGTACTTC
NA | TRBJ2-5 | TRBV10-3 | TRBD1 | CAINSWDSKTQYF | TGTGCCATCAACTCTTGGGACAGCAAGACCCAGTACTTC
NA | TRBJ2-7 | TRBV7-8 | TRBD2 | CASSLGGRGNEQYF | TGTGCCAGCAGCTTAGGCGGGAGGGGAAACGAGCAGTACTTC
few | TRBJ2-7 | TRBV5-6 | TRBD2 | CASSLLAGYEQYF | TGTGCCAGCAGCTTGCTAGCGGGCTACGAGCAGTACTTC
NA | TRBJ2-4 | TRBV19 | NA | CASSIQGNIQYF | TGTGCCAGTAGTATACAGGGGAACATTCAGTACTTC
once | TRBJ2-1 | TRBV2 | NA | CASSEAGRGPYNEQFF | TGTGCCAGCAGTGAAGCGGGAAGGGGACCCTACAATGAGCAGTTCTTC
NA | TRBJ1-1 | TRBV5-1 | NA | CASSLDMNTEAFF | TGCGCCAGCAGCTTAGACATGAACACTGAAGCTTTCTTT
few | TRBJ2-7 | TRBV10-3 | NA | CAISAFTYEQYF | TGTGCCATCAGTGCGTTTACCTACGAGCAGTACTTC
NA | TRBJ1-2 | TRBV15 | NA | CATSRDRTVYGYTF | TGTGCCACCAGCAGAGATCGCACAGTCTATGGCTACACCTTC
NA | TRBJ2-3 | TRBV28 | TRBD2 | CASSSWGLAGGAADTQYF | TGTGCCAGCAGTTCCTGGGGACTAGCGGGAGGGGCCGCAGATACGCAGTATTTT
NA | TRBJ2-5 | TRBV25-1 | NA | CASSDTRAQETQYF | TGTGCCAGCAGTGATACCAGAGCCCAAGAGACCCAGTACTTC
NA | TRBJ1-6 | TRBV2 | TRBD1 | CASSSEGQRASPLHF | TGTGCCAGCAGTTCGGAGGGACAGCGGGCATCGCCCCTCCACTTT
NA | TRBJ1-2 | TRBV5-5 | TRBD1 | CASSPAGGSYGYTF | TGTGCCAGCAGCCCGGCAGGGGGCAGCTATGGCTACACCTTC
NA | TRBJ2-7 | TRBV6-6 | NA | CASSSTPGEQYF | TGTGCCAGCAGTTCGACACCCGGGGAGCAGTACTTC
NA | TRBJ2-7 | TRBV11-2 | TRBD2 | CATNTFGTSGTEQYF | TGTGCCACTAACACCTTTGGGACTAGCGGTACCGAGCAGTACTTC